These 12 T cell receptor beta chains share one sample of origin, sequenced in a study of blood T cell repertoires in COVID-19. Sequenced by immunoSEQ multiplex PCR; TCRdb stores in-frame clones only, minus some. The sample lists 360,000 or so clones, 90% seen once, with 6.5% in the top ten. The specimen sequenced was peripheral blood. The receptors were sampled from a man aged 18 to 30 with active or convalescent COVID-19.

The rearrangement uses TRBV28 and TRBJ2-6; D remains unclear. The CDR3 runs to 19 residues. Trimming removed 4 bases at V and 0 bases at J, with 19 bases between. Germline V lookup: CDR1 MDHEN, CDR2 SYDVKM. CDR3 residues: CASSSMRRPRLSGANVLTF. CDR3 coding DNA: TGTGCCAGCAGTTCCATGCGAAGGCCACGACTCTCTGGGGCCAACGTCCTGACTTTC.

The rearrangement uses TRBV6-2 or TRBV6-3 and TRBJ2-3, with TRBD2 as a possible D gene (6 bases). The CDR3 runs 13 residues. Trimming took 6 bases from V and 4 from J, leaving 11 bases between them. Germline assignment: CDR1 MNHEY and CDR2 SVGEGT. The CDR3 reads CASSWGLPDTQYF. DNA of the CDR3: TGTGCCAGCAGCTGGGGACTCCCAGATACGCAGTATTTT.

The V and J genes are TRBV5-1 and TRBJ1-4; 7 bases agree with TRBD1. The J segment lost 5 bases and the V segment lost 5 bases, leaving 9 bases of the junction unmatched. This CDR3 is 15 amino acids long. Germline CDR1 is SGHRS and CDR2 is YFSETQ. The CDR3 bases are TGCGCCAGCAGACAACCGGGACAGAGGAATGAAAAACTGTTTTTT. It is translated as CASRQPGQRNEKLFF. Together with reference TRBV5-1 and TRBJ1-4, the CDR3 gives the full variable domain: KAGVTQTPRYLIKTRGQQVTLSCSPISGHRSVSWYQQTPGQGLQFLFEYFSETQRNKGNFPGRFSGRQFSNSRSEMNVSTLELGDSALYLCASRQPGQRNEKLFFGSGTQLSVL.

This rearrangement joins TRBV5-6 to TRBJ1-1; D gene uncertain. The CDR3 totals 12 residues. The germline V gene has CDR1 SGHDT and CDR2 YYEEEE. The V end was cut by 3 bases, the J end by 7 bases, with 10 bases between. CDR3: CASSSADFEAFF. The CDR3 bases are TGTGCCAGCAGCTCGGCGGACTTTGAAGCTTTCTTT.

J is TRBJ1-5 and V is TRBV25-1, with 10 nucleotides matching TRBD1. Germline values: CDR1 MGHDK, CDR2 SYGVNS. Losses at the gene ends were 8 bases for V and 2 bases for J; bases not matched to a gene: 0. This CDR3 has 13 amino acids. CDR3 sequence reads: CASGQGGNQPQHF. The CDR3, as DNA: TGTGCCAGCGGACAGGGGGGCAATCAGCCCCAGCATTTT.

This clone was observed once. The gene calls are TRBV7-2 and TRBJ2-7; 9 bases map to TRBD2. After removal of 3 bases from V and 3 bases from J, the junction contained 6 bases not matched to a gene. The length of the CDR3 is 15 residues. CDR1 and CDR2 from the germline V gene are SGHTA and FQGNSA. Here the CDR3 reads CASSFGLAGYYEQYF. In nucleotides, the CDR3 is TGTGCCAGCAGCTTTGGGCTAGCGGGGTACTACGAGCAGTACTTC.

This chain connects TRBV6-2 or TRBV6-3 to TRBJ2-1; tentative D call: TRBD2 (6 bases). V lost 3 bases and J 2 bases, leaving 8 bases between the germline ends. The germline V gene has CDR1 MNHEY and CDR2 SVGEGT. CDR3 length: 14 amino acids. CDR3 DNA sequence: TGTGCCAGCAGTTATAGCGGTACCTACAATGAGCAGTTCTTC. This codes for CASSYSGTYNEQFF.

The chain links TRBV7-2 to TRBJ2-5; D possibly corresponds to TRBD2 (6 bases). V lost 1 base to trimming and J lost 5 bases, with 17 bases between them. The CDR3 runs to 16 residues. CDR1 is SGHTA and CDR2 is FQGNSA in the germline V gene. The CDR3 loop reads CASSLVWPMGRETQYF. CDR3 sequence (DNA): TGTGCCAGCAGCTTAGTATGGCCGATGGGGAGGGAGACCCAGTACTTC. Full variable domain (missing parts from reference TRBV7-2 and TRBJ2-5): GAGVSQSPSNKVTEKGKDVELRCDPISGHTALYWYRQSLGQGLEFLIYFQGNSAPDKSGLPSDRFSAERTGGSVSTLTIQRTQQEDSAVYLCASSLVWPMGRETQYFGPGTRLLVL.

This clone is a singleton in its sample. The rearrangement uses TRBV27 and TRBJ2-7, with D perhaps matching TRBD2 (6 bases). CDR3 length: 13 amino acids. Between the trimmed V and J ends, which lost 8 bases and 6 bases, there was a span of 17 bases. Germline V gene lookup returns CDR1 MNHEY and CDR2 SMNVEV (reference sequence). CDR3 sequence: CASSHGGSGEQYF. CDR3 nucleotides: TGTGCCAGCTCCCATGGGGGGTCGGGCGAGCAGTACTTC.

This rearrangement joins TRBV29-1 to TRBJ1-1; D possibly corresponds to TRBD1 (6 bases). The V end was cut by 4 bases, the J end by 4 bases, with 16 bases between. CDR1 and CDR2 (germline): SQVTM, ANQGSEA. CDR3 length: 14 residues. CDR3 sequence reads: CSVGLGGGGTEAFF. The CDR3 DNA reads as TGCAGCGTTGGGCTCGGGGGGGGCGGCACTGAAGCTTTCTTT.

The gene calls are TRBV6-7 and TRBJ2-2, with 14 bases identical to TRBD2. TRBV6-7 is known as an ORF, though its function is uncertain. Trimming removed 6 bases from V and 5 bases from J; junction bases left unmatched: 8. The CDR3 covers 17 residues. The CDR3 region is CASSFGTSGRGTGELFF. Written as DNA, the CDR3 is TGTGCCAGCAGCTTCGGGACTAGCGGGAGAGGGACCGGGGAGCTGTTTTTT.

J is TRBJ1-2 and V is TRBV28; D gene unclear. CDR1 is MDHEN and CDR2 is SYDVKM in the germline V gene. The V and J ends lost 5 bases and 4 bases respectively, with 20 bases between them. This CDR3 contains 16 residues. In DNA, the CDR3 is TGTGCCAGCAGTACACTCCGCGGCAGCACACTCTATGGCTACACCTTC. Encoded protein: CASSTLRGSTLYGYTF.